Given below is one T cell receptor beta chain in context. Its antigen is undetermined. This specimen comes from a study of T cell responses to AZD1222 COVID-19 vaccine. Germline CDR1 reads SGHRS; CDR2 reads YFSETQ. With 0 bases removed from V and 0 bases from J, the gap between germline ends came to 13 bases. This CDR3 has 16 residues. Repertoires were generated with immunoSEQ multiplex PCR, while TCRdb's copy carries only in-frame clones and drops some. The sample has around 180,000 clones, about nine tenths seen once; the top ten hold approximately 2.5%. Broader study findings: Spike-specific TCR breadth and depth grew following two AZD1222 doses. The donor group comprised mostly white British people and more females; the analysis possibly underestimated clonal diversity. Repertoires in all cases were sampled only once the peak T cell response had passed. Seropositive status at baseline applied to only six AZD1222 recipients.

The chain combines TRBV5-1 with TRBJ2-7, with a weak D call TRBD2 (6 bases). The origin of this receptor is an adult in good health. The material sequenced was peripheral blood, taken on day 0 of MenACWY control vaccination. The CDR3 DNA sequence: TGCGCCAGCAGCTTGGCCGCGGGGAGTGCCTCCTACGAGCAGTACTTC. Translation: CASSLAAGSASYEQYF.